This TCR beta chain was recovered during a study of CD8 T cells in Susac syndrome (dated by TCRdb to between 2017 and 2020). About the study as a whole: Repertoire sequencing was used to test whether CD8+ T cell activation and differentiation in Susac syndrome was antigen driven. The study compared CD8+ T cell repertoire clonality among approximately twelve healthy donors, 14 Susac syndrome patients and fewer than 19 multiple sclerosis patients.

In regard to this clonotype: What this receptor recognizes is not known. No much larger clonotype is one base removed from it; base qualities were not supplied.

The study at large found these results: The number of individuals in the TCR sequencing and HLA analysis was acknowledged as relatively small.

V gives up 6 bases and J gives up 6 bases, and the segment between their germline ends measures 12 bases. The CDR3 has 12 amino acids, counting the end cysteine and phenylalanine. Left in the record is the CDR3 DNA by itself, 36 bases read in frame from the first base. Per the germline V gene (reference sequence), MNHEY is the CDR1 and SMNVEV is the CDR2. RNA was extracted using the RNeasy kit, and roughly 0.45 to 1 microgram was reverse transcribed with random hexamers. The immunoSEQ multiplex PCR assay, which covers 54 Vbeta and 13 Jbeta segments, was used to amplify TCR beta CDR3 regions. To correct PCR amplification bias, a synthetic template baseline was used for both primer optimization and computational correction. The paper's data handling went like this. Reads were annotated to V, D and J genes according to IMGT and were analyzed with immunoSEQ Analyzer, with only productive sequences retained. To calculate clonality, Shannon entropy was normalized by log2 of the number of productive unique sequences and then subtracted from one. Public and private clones were assessed among the 100 most prevalent clones of each patient and control. Susac-specific clones were defined as absent from healthy and MS cohorts, 850 to 1,300 published viral clones and other ImmuneACCESS disease sequences. Starting from the raw public reads, TCRdb applied fastp trimming at Q25, assembled clones with MiXCR and retained in-frame beta chains. Every entry covers one CDR3 protein and lists the most common genes and DNA from its rows. V and J calls and clone size were set by TCRdb, not the authors. This sample has approximately 130,000 distinct CDR3 sequences in its table, and more than 75% of those were observed once. The ten most abundant clones make up about 0.23% of the sample.

High-throughput TCR beta sequencing profiled peripheral blood CD8+ and CD4+ T cells from healthy donors, Susac syndrome patients and multiple sclerosis patients. The multiple sclerosis controls were treatment-naive patients who had stable or active relapsing-remitting disease and met the revised McDonald criteria. Bulk CD8+ and CD4+ T cells were purified by magnetic negative isolation, while CD8+ TEMRA cells were enriched using FACS. Blood was drawn into EDTA tubes, processed within 24 hours, and PBMCs were isolated by density gradient centrifugation. PBMCs intended for TCR sequencing were cryopreserved in liquid nitrogen and thawed later in a water bath at 37 degrees C. The sorted or isolated CD4+, CD8+ and CD8+ TEMRA cells reached a purity of at least 90%.

Sequenced: CD8+ T cells from PBMCs. Recombination linked TRBV27 to TRBJ2-7, with no confidently assigned D gene. The sequence derives from a human donor with multiple sclerosis. The nucleotides read TGTGCCAGCAGCCCCTCTCCTCCCGAGCAGTACTTC. This yields the protein CASSPSPPEQYF.